The 12 T cell receptor beta chains listed next were all sequenced from one sample in a study of T cells in narcolepsy. Generated by immunoSEQ multiplex PCR, the TCRdb table keeps only in-frame clones and is missing some. The sample records tens of thousands of clones, over 75% being singletons. Sequencing was done on a sample of CD45RA- memory CD4+ T cells from PBMCs. These receptors came from a human donor with narcolepsy.

A few counts support this clone. V and J are TRBV5-4 and TRBJ2-7; possibly TRBD2 for D (6 bases). This CDR3 is 12 amino acids long. Germline-derived CDR1 and CDR2 are SGHNT and YYREEE (reference sequence). Trimming took off 1 base at V and 7 bases at J, with 9 bases between the two ends. In DNA form, the CDR3 reads TGTGCCAGCAGCTTGATGGCGGGAGAGCAGTACTTC. Translating gives CASSLMAGEQYF.

This clone was seen once. The junction shows a germline mismatch at one end, possibly a read error. The chain couples TRBV6-1 to TRBJ1-2, with unresolved D. This CDR3 has 13 amino acids. Germline V lookup: CDR1 MNHNS, CDR2 SASEGT. As DNA, the CDR3 is TGTGCCAGCAGTGACCGATCCCGGGGTGGCTGCACCTTC. Translated: CASSDRSRGGCTF.

The V call is TRBV7-2, the J call TRBJ2-6; D gene unclear. This CDR3 has 15 amino acids. Trimming shortened V by 1 base and J by 3 bases, and 7 bases separated the two germline ends. The germline gives CDR1 SGHTA, CDR2 FQGNSA. The CDR3 loop reads CASSLDRDGANVLTF. The CDR3 DNA reads as TGTGCCAGCAGCTTAGATCGCGATGGGGCCAACGTCCTGACTTTC. Combining the CDR3 with reference TRBV7-2 and TRBJ2-6 gives the whole variable domain GAGVSQSPSNKVTEKGKDVELRCDPISGHTALYWYRQSLGQGLEFLIYFQGNSAPDKSGLPSDRFSAERTGGSVSTLTIQRTQQEDSAVYLCASSLDRDGANVLTFGAGSRLTVL.

The rearrangement uses TRBV6-5 and TRBJ2-7; possibly TRBD1 for D (6 bases). The CDR3 consists of 12 residues. The germline V gene has CDR1 MNHEY and CDR2 SVGAGI. The V end was cut by 8 bases, the J end by 0 bases, with 8 bases between. The CDR3 is CASQDSSYEQYF. The CDR3 bases are TGTGCCAGCCAGGACAGCTCCTACGAGCAGTACTTC.

The J gene is TRBJ1-2, the V gene TRBV7-2; 10 nucleotides match TRBD1. V was clipped by 5 bases and J by 10 bases; unmatched bases: 7. Germline V gene lookup returns CDR1 SGHTA and CDR2 FQGNSA. The CDR3 is 13 amino acids. The CDR3 region has the DNA TGTGCCAGCAGCCCGCGGACAGGGGGTGACTACACCTTC. This sequence encodes CASSPRTGGDYTF.

The chain uses TRBV6-5 and TRBJ1-1, with TRBD1 identical over 9 bases. The CDR3 runs to 13 residues. Germline-derived CDR1 and CDR2 are MNHEY and SVGAGI. J was trimmed by 13 bases and V by 6 bases; bases with no gene match: 12. Written as DNA, the CDR3 is TGTGCCAGCAGCCCCGGGACAGGGAATTTCGGTTTCTTT. It specifies CASSPGTGNFGFF.

In its sample, this clone was seen once. In DNA, the CDR3 is TGTGCCAGCAGCCTCAGATCCCCAGATACGCAGTATTTT. This encodes CASSLRSPDTQYF. J is TRBJ2-3 and V is TRBV7-2; D ambiguous. The CDR3 totals 13 residues. The V gene lost 5 bases and the J gene lost 4 bases, with 10 bases spanning the gap. Germline values: CDR1 SGHTA, CDR2 FQGNSA. Complete variable domain (other parts from reference TRBV7-2 and TRBJ2-3): GAGVSQSPSNKVTEKGKDVELRCDPISGHTALYWYRQSLGQGLEFLIYFQGNSAPDKSGLPSDRFSAERTGGSVSTLTIQRTQQEDSAVYLCASSLRSPDTQYFGPGTRLTVL.

As DNA, the CDR3 is TGTGCCAGCGGAGACAGGGCCCCCAATCAGCCCCAGCATTTT. Translating gives CASGDRAPNQPQHF. The V and J genes are TRBV28 and TRBJ1-5, with 7 bases aligning to TRBD1. CDR1 is MDHEN and CDR2 is SYDVKM in the germline V gene. The V and J ends lost 8 bases and 3 bases, in that order; junction bases with no gene match: 7. There are 14 residues in the CDR3.

This chain links TRBV28 with TRBJ1-2; D is undetermined. In germline, CDR1 is MDHEN, CDR2 SYDVKM. There are 13 residues in the CDR3. Trimming shortened V by 3 bases and J by 6 bases, and 11 bases separated the two germline ends. The DNA of the CDR3 is TGTGCCAGCAGTTTGGAAGGGTTGGATGGCTACACCTTC. Its protein product is CASSLEGLDGYTF.

The chain joins TRBV18 to TRBJ2-5; 7 nucleotides match TRBD1. The assigned J gene may be wrong: the sequence end matches TRBJ2-7 better. Germline CDR1 reads KGHSH; CDR2 reads LQKENI. CDR3 length equals 12 residues. CDR3 amino acids: CASSHRGYEQYF. CDR3 DNA sequence: TGTGCCAGCTCGCACAGGGGTTACGAGCAGTACTTC.

The chain is built from TRBV7-2 and TRBJ2-1; 7 bases agree with TRBD1. CDR3 length: 15 amino acids. The V segment lost 3 bases and the J segment 8 bases; nucleotides outside the gene matches: 10. CDR1 SGHTA and CDR2 FQGNSA come from the germline V gene. Here the CDR3 DNA reads TGTGCCAGCAGCTTCCGGGACAGTGAGTATTATGAGCAGTTCTTC. Residues: CASSFRDSEYYEQFF.

The V and J genes are TRBV7-2 and TRBJ1-4, with D hard to call. From germline, CDR1 is SGHTA and CDR2 FQGNSA. V was shortened by 5 bases and J by 8 bases, with 12 bases between the two germline ends. The CDR3 contains 13 residues. CDR3 sequence (DNA): TGTGCCAGCAGCCCAGTCCCTGGGGAAAAACTGTTTTTT. It specifies CASSPVPGEKLFF. The full variable domain, in which reference TRBV7-2 and TRBJ1-4 provide the parts outside the CDR3, is GAGVSQSPSNKVTEKGKDVELRCDPISGHTALYWYRQSLGQGLEFLIYFQGNSAPDKSGLPSDRFSAERTGGSVSTLTIQRTQQEDSAVYLCASSPVPGEKLFFGSGTQLSVL.